This entry lists 22 T cell receptor beta chains sequenced from one sample in a study of blood T cell repertoires in COVID-19 (dated by TCRdb to the early 2020s). The library was prepared using the immunoSEQ multiplex PCR assay. TCRdb mirrors the immuneACCESS table, restricted to in-frame sequences. Some clones are absent from its copies; in checked studies, under half trace to an unresolved V gene, and the reason for the others is unknown. Recorded for this sample are some 97,000 clones; more than 75% of them occurred a single time. The top ten constitute roughly 13% of the sample. The sequenced sample was peripheral blood. The receptors were sampled from a human donor in a cohort sampled during active COVID-19.

The chain is built from TRBV10-3 and TRBJ2-2; TRBD2 matches at 10 bases. Germline V gives CDR1 ENHRY, CDR2 SYGVKD. With 6 bases clipped from V and 1 base from J, the junction kept 5 bases outside the gene matches. CDR3 length equals 16 residues. CDR3 nucleotides: TGTGCCATCAGAGACTCTAGCGGGGGGAACACCGGGGAGCTGTTTTTT. It yields the protein CAIRDSSGGNTGELFF.

V usage is TRBV27 and J usage is TRBJ1-1, with D perhaps matching TRBD1 (5 bases). The CDR3 consists of 14 residues. Germline loops: CDR1 MNHEY, CDR2 SMNVEV (reference sequence). V was trimmed by 3 bases and J by 7 bases, leaving 15 bases between them. CDR3 nucleotide sequence: TGTGCCAGCAGTTTGAAACAGGACGGCTTTGAAGCTTTCTTT. This translates into CASSLKQDGFEAFF.

The chain couples TRBV5-4 to TRBJ2-7, with 11 nucleotides matching TRBD1. J gave up 3 bases and V 4 bases, and 6 bases lay outside the gene matches. This CDR3 has 15 amino acids. Per the germline V gene, CDR1 is SGHNT and CDR2 is YYREEE (reference sequence). CDR3 sequence reads: CASSLGQGAVYEQYF. The CDR3 bases are TGTGCCAGCAGCCTAGGACAGGGGGCTGTCTACGAGCAGTACTTC.

The chain uses TRBV30 and TRBJ2-1, with D unresolved. The V gene's germline CDR1 is GTSNPN and CDR2 SVGIG (reference sequence). V lost 3 bases to trimming and J lost 7 bases, with 7 bases between them. The CDR3 runs 11 residues. The CDR3 is CAWSARNEQFF. The CDR3 DNA follows: TGTGCCTGGAGCGCCCGGAATGAGCAGTTCTTC.

The gene calls are TRBV6-4 and TRBJ1-5, with a weak D call TRBD1 (6 bases). CDR3 length: 16 residues. V was cut by 7 bases and J by 0 bases, with 16 bases left in between. From germline, CDR1 is MRHNA and CDR2 SNTAGT. The CDR3 nucleotides are TGTGCCAGCATAGAGGGGGAGAGATATAGCAATCAGCCCCAGCATTTT. This translates into CASIEGERYSNQPQHF.

The rearrangement uses TRBV9 and TRBJ2-7; 10 bases are shared with TRBD2. Germline loops: CDR1 SGDLS, CDR2 YYNGEE. Trimming cost V 0 bases and J 4 bases; bases outside gene matches: 4. The CDR3 covers 15 residues. CDR3 nucleotides: TGTGCCAGCAGCGTAGAGGCTAGCGGGAGATACGAGCAGTACTTC. It yields the protein CASSVEASGRYEQYF.

The genes are TRBV25-1 and TRBJ1-4, with a weak D call TRBD1 (6 bases). CDR3 length equals 16 residues. CDR1 and CDR2 from the germline V gene are MGHDK and SYGVNS. Trimming took 6 bases from V and 0 from J, leaving 14 bases between them. CDR3 sequence reads: CASSPWTVTTNEKLFF. The DNA of the CDR3 is TGTGCCAGCAGCCCGTGGACAGTCACAACTAATGAAAAACTGTTTTTT.

This chain links TRBV2 with TRBJ2-1; TRBD2 matches at 7 bases. CDR1 and CDR2 (germline): SNHLY, FYNNEI. CDR3 length: 15 residues. The J segment lost 6 bases and the V segment lost 4 bases, leaving 9 bases of the junction unmatched. The CDR3 DNA reads TGTGCCAGCAGTGCTAGGACTAGTGTAGGCAATGAGCAGTTCTTC. This translates into CASSARTSVGNEQFF.

The chain employs TRBV5-1 and TRBJ1-4; TRBD1 might be the D (5 bases). This CDR3 is built from 17 residues. The germline gives CDR1 SGHRS, CDR2 YFSETQ. Trimming pared 4 bases from V and 5 bases from J, leaving 21 bases between. The CDR3 region has the DNA TGCGCCAGCAGCCCCGCGGGGGTCTCTTCCCCGAATGAAAAACTGTTTTTT. It yields the protein CASSPAGVSSPNEKLFF.

The chain couples TRBV5-5 to TRBJ1-5, with 12 positions matching TRBD1. V lost 4 bases to trimming and J lost 6 bases; unmatched junction nucleotides: 5. The germline gives CDR1 SGHKS, CDR2 YYEKEE (reference sequence). The CDR3 sequence is 15 residues long. The CDR3 DNA reads TGTGCCAGCAGCCCCGGGACAGGGGGCCCTCAGCCCCAGCATTTT. It encodes CASSPGTGGPQPQHF.

V is TRBV5-1 and J is TRBJ2-7; 9 bases are a match to TRBD2. The CDR3 length is 14 residues. Per the germline V gene, CDR1 is SGHRS and CDR2 is YFSETQ. J was trimmed by 4 bases and V by 4 bases; bases with no gene match: 6. CDR3 in DNA: TGCGCCAGCAGCCTTAGCGGGAGAAGGTACGAGCAGTACTTC. Protein sequence: CASSLSGRRYEQYF.

This chain uses TRBV4-1 with TRBJ1-1; D uncertain. Trimming left V 6 bases short and J 4 bases short, with 21 bases between. The CDR3 is 16 amino acids. Germline CDR1 is MGHRA and CDR2 is YSYEKL. The CDR3 protein is CASSPRLSSEATEAFF. CDR3 coding DNA: TGCGCCAGCAGTCCAAGGCTTTCTTCAGAGGCCACTGAAGCTTTCTTT.

CDR3: CASSRLTENYGYTF. For the CDR3, the DNA is TGCGCCAGCAGCCGACTGACAGAAAACTATGGCTACACCTTC. The chain couples TRBV5-1 to TRBJ1-2; tentatively, D is TRBD1 (5 bases). Trimming removed 4 bases from V and 2 bases from J, with 12 bases in between. CDR1 and CDR2 from the germline V gene are SGHRS and YFSETQ. CDR3 length equals 14 residues.

The CDR3 is CASSIRGGEQYF. Here the CDR3 DNA reads TGTGCCAGTAGTATCCGGGGGGGCGAGCAGTACTTC. The V gene is TRBV19, the J gene TRBJ2-7, with 8 bases that match TRBD2. This CDR3 comprises 12 residues. Germline V CDR1 and CDR2: LNHDA, SQIVND (reference sequence). V shed 3 bases and J 6 bases; nucleotides not matched to a gene: 1.

The CDR3 nucleotides are TGCGCCAGCAGCTTGCTTGGGGGAGGGGGGAACACTGAAGCTTTCTTT. This sequence encodes CASSLLGGGGNTEAFF. The V gene is TRBV5-1, the J gene TRBJ1-1; the D gene is possibly TRBD1 (6 bases). The CDR3 runs 16 residues. Trimming removed 1 base at V and 1 base at J, with 14 bases between. CDR1 SGHRS and CDR2 YFSETQ come from the germline V gene.

The genes are TRBV7-2 and TRBJ1-1, with no clear D. Germline V lookup: CDR1 SGHTA, CDR2 FQGNSA. V lost 6 bases and J lost 5, with 13 bases in between. The CDR3 spans 13 residues. CDR3 sequence: CASRMTAATEAFF. The CDR3 nucleotides read TGTGCCAGCAGAATGACCGCGGCGACTGAAGCTTTCTTT.

The chain is built from TRBV11-3 and TRBJ2-1; possibly TRBD2 for D (5 bases). The CDR3 is made up of 14 amino acids. Germline values: CDR1 SGHNT, CDR2 YENEEA. The V and J ends lost 2 bases and 9 bases respectively, with 14 bases between them. CDR3 sequence (DNA): TGTGCCAGCAGCTTATATGGCCTAGGGAGTGAGCAGTTCTTC. Translated, it gives CASSLYGLGSEQFF.

This chain connects TRBV7-7 to TRBJ2-2; no firm D call. V was shortened by 6 bases and J by 0 bases, with 14 bases between the two germline ends. The CDR3 length is 16 residues. Per the germline V gene, CDR1 is SSHAT and CDR2 is FNYEAQ (reference sequence). CDR3 bases: TGTGCCAGCAGGCTAGGCCCCGGTGCGAACACCGGGGAGCTGTTTTTT. Its protein product is CASRLGPGANTGELFF.

The chain uses TRBV7-9 and TRBJ2-1; 7 bases line up with TRBD2. The CDR3 consists of 17 residues. CDR1 SEHNR and CDR2 FQNEAQ come from the germline V gene (reference sequence). V lost 1 base to trimming and J lost 12 bases; unmatched junction nucleotides: 18. CDR3 in amino acids: CASSLDGTRGETKGQFF. Written as DNA, the CDR3 is TGTGCCAGCAGCTTAGATGGGACCCGGGGGGAAACTAAAGGGCAGTTCTTC. The full variable domain, completed using reference TRBV7-9 and TRBJ2-1, is DTGVSQNPRHKITKRGQNVTFRCDPISEHNRLYWYRQTLGQGPEFLTYFQNEAQLEKSRLLSDRFSAERPKGSFSTLEIQRTEQGDSAMYLCASSLDGTRGETKGQFFGPGTRLTVL.

CDR3 nucleotide sequence: TGTGCCAGCAGACTCGACCGGACAGGGGGCACCGGGGAGCTGTTTTTT. Translation gives CASRLDRTGGTGELFF. This chain connects TRBV7-2 to TRBJ2-2; 10 positions match TRBD1. With 6 bases clipped from V and 4 bases from J, the junction kept 8 bases outside the gene matches. This CDR3 is built from 16 residues. Germline lookup yields CDR1 SGHTA and CDR2 FQGNSA.

This clone was observed a few times. The V call is TRBV4-1, the J call TRBJ2-2; TRBD2 matches 10 bases. Germline-derived CDR1 and CDR2 are MGHRA and YSYEKL. V lost 0 bases and J lost 7; bases outside the gene matches: 5. The CDR3 loop spans 16 amino acids. The CDR3 sequence: CASSQDVAGGVGELFF. The CDR3 DNA sequence: TGCGCCAGCAGCCAAGATGTAGCGGGAGGCGTCGGGGAGCTGTTTTTT.

The J gene is TRBJ2-3, the V gene TRBV18; weak D call: TRBD2 (5 bases). Trimming stripped 0 bases from V and 3 bases from J, with 7 bases between. CDR3 length: 14 amino acids. Per germline, CDR1 KGHSH and CDR2 LQKENI. The CDR3 reads CASSPPGGTDTQYF. The CDR3 nucleotides are TGTGCCAGCTCACCACCTGGAGGAACAGATACGCAGTATTTT.